These 20 T cell receptor beta chains were all obtained from the same sample, sequenced in a study of response to subunit inactivated influenza vaccine. Using its own MiXCR run on the RT-PCR reads, TCRdb lists one record per CDR3 protein. The top ten clones hold less than 9% of a sample with about 700,000 distinct CDR3 sequences, approximately 15% of them seen once. The starting material was PBMCs from blood, obtained approximately 15 days before vaccination. All receptors come from a middle-aged man who received an inactivated influenza vaccine.

The chain combines TRBV12-3 or TRBV12-4 with TRBJ2-5, with TRBD2 identical over 13 bases. This CDR3 has 17 residues. V was pared by 7 bases and J by 2 bases, with 10 bases of the junction left unmatched. The CDR3 coding sequence is TGTGCCAGCACCGACTACGGGACTAGCGGGGATCAAGAGACCCAGTACTTC. Translating it yields CASTDYGTSGDQETQYF.

The genes are TRBV24-1 and TRBJ1-2; maybe TRBD1 (5 bases). Germline-derived CDR1 and CDR2 are KGHDR and SFDVKD. The CDR3 sequence is 12 residues long. With 1 base removed from V and 9 bases from J, the gap between germline ends came to 8 bases. CDR3 amino acids: CATSDLGERYTF. For the CDR3, the DNA is TGTGCCACCAGTGATTTAGGGGAACGCTACACCTTC.

This clonotype was seen more than once but under ten times. The chain recombines TRBV20-1 with TRBJ2-7; D may be TRBD1 or TRBD2 (5 bases each). V lost 6 bases, J lost 1 base, and 13 bases lay in between. This CDR3 is 13 amino acids long. Per germline, CDR1 DFQATT and CDR2 SNEGSKA (reference sequence). DNA for the CDR3: TGCAGTGCGGGGACGTATACTTCCTACGAGCAGTACTTC. Translation gives CSAGTYTSYEQYF.

The chain couples TRBV7-2 to TRBJ1-3, with D perhaps matching TRBD1 (5 bases). The CDR3 loop spans 16 amino acids. Looked up from germline, CDR1 is SGHTA and CDR2 is FQGNSA. Between the trimmed V and J ends, which lost 4 bases and 2 bases, there was a span of 15 bases. This CDR3 is CASSSLRGLTGNTIYF. CDR3 nucleotide sequence: TGTGCCAGCAGCTCTCTGCGGGGGTTGACTGGAAACACCATATATTTT. The complete variable domain, with remaining parts taken from reference TRBV7-2 and TRBJ1-3, reads GAGVSQSPSNKVTEKGKDVELRCDPISGHTALYWYRQSLGQGLEFLIYFQGNSAPDKSGLPSDRFSAERTGGSVSTLTIQRTQQEDSAVYLCASSSLRGLTGNTIYFGEGSWLTVV.

This clonotype was detected ten times or more. V is TRBV20-1 and J is TRBJ1-5; D is undetermined. The ends were cut back, 1 base at V and 7 bases at J, with 14 bases in the middle. There are 14 residues in the CDR3. CDR1 and CDR2 from the germline V gene are DFQATT and SNEGSKA (reference sequence). DNA for the CDR3: TGCAGTGCTAGAGTGGGAGGTCCTCGACAGCCCCAGCATTTT. Protein: CSARVGGPRQPQHF.

In its sample, this clonotype was seen a few times. V usage is TRBV12-3 or TRBV12-4 and J usage is TRBJ2-7; TRBD2 might be the D (7 bases). The CDR3 covers 15 residues. V was clipped by 3 bases and J by 3 bases, with 15 bases between them. The CDR3 reads CASSLGGLGYYEQYF. In nucleotides, the CDR3 is TGTGCCAGCAGTTTGGGGGGGCTAGGCTACTACGAGCAGTACTTC.

Many counts were recorded for this clonotype. The chain has TRBV12-3 or TRBV12-4 and TRBJ1-1; 7 bases line up with TRBD1. V lost 6 bases to trimming and J lost 1 base; unmatched junction nucleotides: 5. CDR3 length equals 14 residues. CDR3 loop: CASSMTGTNTEAFF. In nucleotides, the CDR3 is TGTGCCAGCAGCATGACAGGGACGAACACTGAAGCTTTCTTT.

V and J are TRBV28 and TRBJ2-2; no reliable D call. This CDR3 spans 12 amino acids. V was shortened by 7 bases and J by 4 bases, with 7 bases between the two germline ends. Germline CDR1 MDHEN, CDR2 SYDVKM. CDR3 nucleotides: TGTGCCAGCAACACACCCACCGGGGAGCTGTTTTTT. Protein: CASNTPTGELFF.

The rearrangement joins TRBV11-3 to TRBJ2-2, with 13 bases that match TRBD2. Germline V gene lookup returns CDR1 SGHNT and CDR2 YENEEA. V gave up 6 bases and J gave up 0 bases; unmatched junction bases: 4. There are 17 residues in the CDR3. The CDR3 DNA reads as TGTGCCAGCAGTCGACTAGCGGGGGGAGCGAACACCGGGGAGCTGTTTTTT. This sequence encodes CASSRLAGGANTGELFF.

The V and J genes are TRBV7-8 and TRBJ1-5, with D maybe TRBD1 (5 bases). The CDR3 has 17 amino acids. Trimming pared 2 bases from V and 0 bases from J, leaving 14 bases between. CDR1 SGHVS and CDR2 FQNEAQ come from the germline V gene. The chain's CDR3 is CASSLMGTGNSNQPQHF. The DNA of the CDR3 is TGTGCCAGCAGCTTAATGGGGACGGGAAATAGCAATCAGCCCCAGCATTTT.

This sequence joins TRBV7-8 and TRBJ2-2; 7 bases match TRBD2. The CDR3 covers 15 residues. V shed 3 bases and J 4 bases; nucleotides not matched to a gene: 5. The germline V gene has CDR1 SGHVS and CDR2 FQNEAQ. CDR3 amino acids: CASSFTGEGTGELFF. As DNA, the CDR3 is TGTGCCAGCAGCTTTACGGGGGAGGGCACCGGGGAGCTGTTTTTT.

A few counts support this clonotype. This chain uses TRBV5-1 with TRBJ2-1; D call uncertain. The CDR3 has 14 amino acids. Per germline, CDR1 SGHRS and CDR2 YFSETQ. Between the trimmed V and J ends, which lost 0 bases and 5 bases, there was a span of 9 bases. Here the CDR3 DNA reads TGCGCCAGCAGCTTGGCGGCCGCGAACAATGAGCAGTTCTTC. Amino acids: CASSLAAANNEQFF.

The chain joins TRBV7-8 to TRBJ2-5; D is unresolved. The CDR3 runs to 12 residues. Trimming took off 5 bases at V and 5 bases at J, with 9 bases between the two ends. Germline V gene lookup returns CDR1 SGHVS and CDR2 FQNEAQ. In DNA, the CDR3 is TGTGCCAGCAGCCGGGCAAAGGAGACCCAGTACTTC. Amino acids: CASSRAKETQYF.

This clonotype was counted only a few times. The chain uses TRBV5-6 and TRBJ2-5; no firm D call. This CDR3 contains 13 residues. Germline values: CDR1 SGHDT, CDR2 YYEEEE. V lost 2 bases and J lost 6, with 11 bases in between. In DNA form, the CDR3 reads TGTGCCAGCAGCTTCTTCTCTGGACAGACCCAGTACTTC. Its translation: CASSFFSGQTQYF.

The DNA of the CDR3 is TGTGCCAGCCGGGAGCGGGGGGGCACAGATACGCAGTATTTT. Translated, it gives CASRERGGTDTQYF. The rearrangement links TRBV2 to TRBJ2-3; 9 positions agree with TRBD2. Germline V gene data show CDR1 as SNHLY and CDR2 as FYNNEI. V lost 8 bases, J lost 1 base, and 4 bases stayed unmatched. The CDR3 is made up of 14 amino acids.

The chain uses TRBV14 and TRBJ2-2; 9 positions match TRBD2. This CDR3 comprises 16 residues. Per the germline V gene, CDR1 is SGHDN and CDR2 is FVKESK. The junction had 7 bases not matched to a gene; V was cut back by 4 bases and J by 4 bases. The DNA for the CDR3 is TGTGCCAGCAGCCTAGCGGGAGTTTTGTTCACCGGGGAGCTGTTTTTT. This encodes CASSLAGVLFTGELFF.

The chain joins TRBV7-2 to TRBJ2-5; weak D call: TRBD2 (6 bases). This CDR3 contains 14 residues. Looked up from germline, CDR1 is SGHTA and CDR2 is FQGNSA. Trimming pared 7 bases from V and 3 bases from J, leaving 15 bases between. The CDR3 sequence: CASTRIRGEETQYF. In DNA, the CDR3 is TGTGCCAGCACCCGCATCCGCGGGGAAGAGACCCAGTACTTC.

The chain uses TRBV29-1 and TRBJ2-7, with no clear D. V shed 1 base and J shed 2 bases, with 15 bases lying between them. This CDR3 is built from 15 residues. Germline CDR1 is SQVTM and CDR2 is ANQGSEA. CDR3: CSVEVTDGPPYEQYF. DNA for the CDR3: TGCAGCGTTGAAGTAACGGACGGCCCCCCCTACGAGCAGTACTTC.

This chain uses TRBV7-2 with TRBJ2-4; 12 bases fit TRBD2. V shed 5 bases and J 4 bases; nucleotides not matched to a gene: 6. The CDR3 totals 16 residues. Germline assignment: CDR1 SGHTA and CDR2 FQGNSA. The CDR3 loop reads CASSEKLAGGKNIQYF. The CDR3 DNA is TGTGCCAGCAGCGAAAAACTAGCGGGGGGAAAAAACATTCAGTACTTC.

The chain uses TRBV10-3 and TRBJ2-3, with 10 bases fitting TRBD1. Looked up from germline, CDR1 is ENHRY and CDR2 is SYGVKD. This CDR3 comprises 15 residues. With 5 bases clipped from V and 1 base from J, the junction kept 3 bases outside the gene matches. CDR3 DNA: TGTGCCATCAGTCCGACAGGGGGCGGCACAGATACGCAGTATTTT. Translation gives CAISPTGGGTDTQYF.